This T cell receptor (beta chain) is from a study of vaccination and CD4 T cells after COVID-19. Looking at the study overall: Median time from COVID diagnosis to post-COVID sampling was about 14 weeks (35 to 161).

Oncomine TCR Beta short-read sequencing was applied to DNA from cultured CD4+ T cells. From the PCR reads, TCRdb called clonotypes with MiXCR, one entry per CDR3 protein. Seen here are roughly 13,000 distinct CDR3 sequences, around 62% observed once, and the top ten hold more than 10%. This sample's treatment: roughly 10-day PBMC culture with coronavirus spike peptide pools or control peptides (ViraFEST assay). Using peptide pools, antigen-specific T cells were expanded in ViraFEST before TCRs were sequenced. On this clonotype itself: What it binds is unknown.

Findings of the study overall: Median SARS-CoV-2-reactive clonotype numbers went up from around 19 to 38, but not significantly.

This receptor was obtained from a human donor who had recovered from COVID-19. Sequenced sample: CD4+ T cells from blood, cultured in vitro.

CDR3 sequence reads: CSATGTSGSGEQYF. As DNA, the CDR3 is TGCAGTGCTACCGGGACTAGCGGGAGCGGCGAGCAGTACTTC. V is TRBV20-1 and J is TRBJ2-7; 14 bases align to TRBD2. J was trimmed by 6 bases and V by 4 bases; bases with no gene match: 5. Per the germline V gene, CDR1 is DFQATT and CDR2 is SNEGSKA (reference sequence). The CDR3 runs to 14 residues.